The entry below gives a single T cell receptor beta chain sequence along with its context. The antigen is undetermined. This record belongs to a study of Graves' ophthalmopathy and Graves' hyperthyroidism. Study-wide results and limits: Using a 13-signature model, the authors split ophthalmopathy from stable hyperthyroidism, with 87.88% sensitivity and 75% to 82% specificity. Ophthalmopathy progression predictions by the model showed 72.22% specificity and approximately 71% sensitivity.

This CDR3 has 16 residues. Germline CDR1 is SNHLY and CDR2 is FYNNEI. The ends lost 8 bases at V and 1 base at J; junction bases unmatched: 10. Beta-chain TCR CDR3 regions were amplified from RNA transcripts. An initial RT-PCR round employing HTBI primers preceded a second-round multiplex PCR. TCRdb re-called the multiplex PCR reads through MiXCR, storing one row per CDR3 protein. This sample has around 1,000,000 distinct CDR3 sequences; roughly two fifths occur once, and the top ten carry over 8.5%. This chain connects TRBV2 to TRBJ2-2; 7 bases are a match to TRBD1. The sequenced sample was peripheral blood or thyroid tissue (not recorded which). The source of this sequence is an adult man with Graves' hyperthyroidism. CDR3 in amino acids: CASYKGGRGNTGELFF. CDR3 DNA: TGTGCCAGCTATAAAGGGGGCAGGGGGAACACCGGGGAGCTGTTTTTT.